This T cell receptor beta chain emerged from a study of cytomegalovirus exposure and HLA in healthy donors. Findings of the study overall: When a later analysis was performed, an Asian-associated ancestry cluster reportedly had fewer N-insertions than the approximately 680-donor mean.

CDR1 SGDLS and CDR2 YYNGEE come from the germline V gene. V gave up 3 bases and J gave up 7 bases; unmatched junction bases: 6. CDR3 size: 13 residues. As concerns this clone: Its antigen is as yet unknown.

Amplification used 60 Vbeta primers and 13 Jbeta primers. Profiled with immunoSEQ multiplex PCR; TCRdb holds only in-frame clones, not every one. The sample contains 150,000 to 200,000 clones, about 80% of which appear only once. The sequence was obtained from a man between 45 and 60 years old in good health and CMV-seropositive. Sequences were obtained from PBMCs. The chain uses TRBV9 and TRBJ1-1; 7 bases line up with TRBD1. The DNA of the CDR3 is TGTGCCAGCAGCGCTCGGACAGGCGGTGAAGCTTTCTTT. Amino acids: CASSARTGGEAFF.